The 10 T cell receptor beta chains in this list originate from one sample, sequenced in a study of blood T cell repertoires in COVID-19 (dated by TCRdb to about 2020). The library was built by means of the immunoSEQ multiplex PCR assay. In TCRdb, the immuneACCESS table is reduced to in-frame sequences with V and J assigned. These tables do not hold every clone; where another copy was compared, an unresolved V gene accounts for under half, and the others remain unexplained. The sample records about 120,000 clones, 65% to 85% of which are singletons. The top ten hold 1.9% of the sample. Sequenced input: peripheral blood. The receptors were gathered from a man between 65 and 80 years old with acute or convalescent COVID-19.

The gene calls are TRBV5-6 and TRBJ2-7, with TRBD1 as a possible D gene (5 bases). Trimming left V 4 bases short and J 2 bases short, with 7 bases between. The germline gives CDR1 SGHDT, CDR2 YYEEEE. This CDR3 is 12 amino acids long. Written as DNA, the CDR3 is TGTGCCAGCAGCCCAGGGACCTACGAGCAGTACTTC. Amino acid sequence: CASSPGTYEQYF.

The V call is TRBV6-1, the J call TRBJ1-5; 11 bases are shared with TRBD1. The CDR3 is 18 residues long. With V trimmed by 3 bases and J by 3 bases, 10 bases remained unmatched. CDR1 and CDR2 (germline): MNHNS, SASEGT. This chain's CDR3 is CASSEGQGVFPINQPQHF. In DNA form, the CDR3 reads TGTGCCAGCAGTGAGGGACAGGGGGTCTTCCCGATCAATCAGCCCCAGCATTTT.

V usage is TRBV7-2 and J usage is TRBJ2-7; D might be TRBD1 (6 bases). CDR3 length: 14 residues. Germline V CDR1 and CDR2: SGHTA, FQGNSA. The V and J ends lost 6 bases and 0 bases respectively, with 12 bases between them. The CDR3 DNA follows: TGTGCCAGCAGGCGAGGACAGTCCTCCTACGAGCAGTACTTC. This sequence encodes CASRRGQSSYEQYF.

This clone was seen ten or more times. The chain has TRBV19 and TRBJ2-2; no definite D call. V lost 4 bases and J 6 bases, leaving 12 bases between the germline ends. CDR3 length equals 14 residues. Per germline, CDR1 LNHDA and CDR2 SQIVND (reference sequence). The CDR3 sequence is CASSTWAESGELFF. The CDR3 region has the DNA TGTGCCAGTAGTACTTGGGCTGAGTCCGGGGAGCTGTTTTTT.

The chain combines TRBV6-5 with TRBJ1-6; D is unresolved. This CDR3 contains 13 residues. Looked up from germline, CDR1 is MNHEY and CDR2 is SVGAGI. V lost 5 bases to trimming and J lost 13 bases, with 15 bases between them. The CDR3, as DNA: TGTGCCAGCAGTCCCCCCCCCGGGTCCCCCCTCCACTTT. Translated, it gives CASSPPPGSPLHF.

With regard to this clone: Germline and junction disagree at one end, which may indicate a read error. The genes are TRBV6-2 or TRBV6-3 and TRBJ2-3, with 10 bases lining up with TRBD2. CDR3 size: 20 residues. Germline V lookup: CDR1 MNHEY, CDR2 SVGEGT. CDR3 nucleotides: TGTGCCCGCAGTTGGGGGCCGGGTAGCGGGGGGACCTCTAGCACAGATACGCAGTATTTT. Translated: CARSWGPGSGGTSSTDTQYF.

The CDR3 nucleotides read TGTGCCAGCAGTGAATCTACAGTCGCGAACACCGGGGAGCTGTTTTTT. It translates to CASSESTVANTGELFF. The rearrangement uses TRBV25-1 and TRBJ2-2, with D unclear. V lost 1 base to trimming and J lost 0 bases, with 9 bases between them. CDR1 and CDR2 from the germline V gene are MGHDK and SYGVNS. This CDR3 has 16 residues.

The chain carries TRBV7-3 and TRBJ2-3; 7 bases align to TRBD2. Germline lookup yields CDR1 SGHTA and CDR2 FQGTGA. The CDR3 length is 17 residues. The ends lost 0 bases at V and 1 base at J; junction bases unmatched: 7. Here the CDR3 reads CASSLTATSWGTDTQYF. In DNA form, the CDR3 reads TGTGCCAGCAGCTTAACGGCGACTAGCTGGGGCACAGATACGCAGTATTTT.

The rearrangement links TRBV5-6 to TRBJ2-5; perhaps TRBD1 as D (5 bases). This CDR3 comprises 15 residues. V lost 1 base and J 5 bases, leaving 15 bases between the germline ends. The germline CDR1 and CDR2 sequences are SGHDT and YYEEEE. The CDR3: CASSLIPRGGETQYF. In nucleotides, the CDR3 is TGTGCCAGCAGCTTGATTCCTAGGGGTGGGGAGACCCAGTACTTC.

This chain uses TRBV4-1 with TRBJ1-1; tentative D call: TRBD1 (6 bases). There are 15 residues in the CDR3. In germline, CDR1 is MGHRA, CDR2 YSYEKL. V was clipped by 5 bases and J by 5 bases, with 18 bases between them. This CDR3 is CASSNRGAGETEAFF. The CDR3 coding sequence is TGCGCCAGCAGCAACCGGGGGGCAGGGGAAACTGAAGCTTTCTTT.